This record concerns one TCR beta chain sequence. This clonotype was detected ten times or more. It has no known antigen specificity. No much larger clone is present one base from it, and per-base qualities are unavailable. The sample's time point, from its label and the paper: after trial treatment. The treatment or condition label, as the study defines it: LDRT plus nivolumab, ipilimumab, low-dose cyclophosphamide and aspirin (RACIN trial). The donors took part in RACIN, a single-arm, phase I, dose-escalation trial that combined nivolumab, ipilimumab, aspirin, low-dose cyclophosphamide and low-dose radiotherapy. To be eligible, a patient needed to have an advanced solid tumor that was TIL-negative. In the germline V gene (reference sequence), CDR1 corresponds to LNHDA and CDR2 to SQIVND. Germline trimming amounts to 4 bases on V and 5 bases on J, with 9 as the count of junction bases outside the gene matches. The CDR3 starts with the cysteine, ends with the phenylalanine, and has 15 residues. Just CDR3 DNA is preserved here, 45 bases in frame from base 1.

This specimen comes from a study of low-dose radiotherapy and immunotherapy resistance in tumors (dated by TCRdb to 2022 to 2024). Some background on the complete study: In Cohort 1, each fraction delivered 0.5 Gy every 2 weeks, and the prescribed total PTV dose was 6.5 Gy. Cohort 2 received 1 Gy per fraction every two weeks, with a total of 13 Gy over 26 weeks. Patients were given nivolumab as a 240 mg flat dose every two weeks and ipilimumab at 1 mg/kg every six weeks, with both drugs delivered intravenously. Intravenous cyclophosphamide at 200 mg/m2 was administered every two weeks, one day ahead of each radiation and immunotherapy administration. Starting on cycle 1 day 1, patients took 300 mg of aspirin by mouth once a day for four cycles. The trial did not randomize participants into treatment groups. The translational analysis covered eight patients: three from the first dose cohort and the first five from the second dose cohort.

Sequencing relied on an Illumina HiSeq 2500. First-strand cDNA was synthesized using Superscript III and a set of TRAV- and TRBV-specific primers, so that both TCRalpha and TCRbeta chains were covered. A roughly 21-cycle PCR with Phusion amplified the TCRs, pairing a constant-region primer with the adapter that was attached to the V primers. The isolated mRNA was amplified using the MessageAmp II aRNA Amplification Kit, with in vitro transcription performed for approximately 15 hours at 37 degrees C. The Dynabeads mRNA DIRECT Purification Kit was used to isolate the mRNA for TCR sequencing. Indexed Illumina adapters were added in a second Phusion PCR of approximately 27 cycles, after which AMPure XP beads were used to purify the products. In the paper's pipeline: Custom Perl scripts were used to pool TCR sequences that encoded the same protein, to remove out-of-frame sequences, and to calculate the abundance of each clonotype. The analysis excluded TCR sequences that were supported by just one read. Shannon entropy, Gini index, clonality, richness, and the frequency of TCRs shared between repertoires were included as repertoire metrics. Starting from the raw public reads, TCRdb applied fastp trimming at Q25, assembled clones with MiXCR and retained in-frame beta chains. A single entry per CDR3 protein holds the most common genes and DNA from its merged rows. The V and J calls, along with clone size, are taken from TCRdb and not from the paper's own processing. Here the sample has tens of thousands of distinct CDR3 sequences; less than 25% occur a single time. 10% to 15% of the sample is in the top ten clones.

The sequence came from a female donor with ovarian cancer. Sample: PBMCs, taken after low-dose radiotherapy plus immunotherapy. The rearranged segments are TRBV19 and TRBJ2-5, with TRBD1 identical over 8 junction bases. The CDR3 region: CASSRRQGSGETQYF. The DNA is TGTGCCAGTAGTAGACGACAGGGGTCAGGGGAGACCCAGTACTTC. Joined to the reference TRBV19 and TRBJ2-5 proteins, this CDR3 gives the full variable domain: DGGITQSPKYLFRKEGQNVTLSCEQNLNHDAMYWYRQDPGQGLRLIYYSQIVNDFQKGDIAEGYSVSREKKESFPLTVTSAQKNPTAFYLCASSRRQGSGETQYFGPGTRLLVL.